This T cell receptor (beta chain) came from a study of blood T cell repertoires in COVID-19. This CDR3 is built from 14 residues. The J segment lost 6 bases and the V segment lost 4 bases, leaving 6 bases of the junction unmatched. Per the germline V gene, CDR1 is KGHSH and CDR2 is LQKENI. In the authors' workflow: Reference gene primers were amplified, and this amplification served to estimate nucleated cell counts. Using immunoSEQ multiplex PCR, the repertoire was profiled, and TCRdb retains in-frame clones only, with some absent. V and J calls plus clone size are reproduced from that table; the DNA served to infer D and trimming. The sample includes some 150,000 clones, about nine tenths of them seen just once.

V gene TRBV18 combines with J gene TRBJ1-1, with TRBD1 matching over 9 bases. This clonotype was sampled from a woman in her 70s with acute or convalescent COVID-19. The sample comprised peripheral blood. CDR3 coding DNA: TGTGCCAGCTCACTGGGACAGGGCTCATCTGAAGCTTTCTTT. This sequence encodes CASSLGQGSSEAFF.